Here is one T cell receptor beta chain with its context. As yet, its antigen is unknown. The sample comes from a study of identical twins. Findings and caveats of the study: The study based its conclusions on cross-sectional statistical analysis and did not follow the same donors.

Each donor was a healthy Caucasian. V dropped 6 bases and J dropped 6; count of bases not matched to a gene: 10. Germline assignment: CDR1 SGHNT and CDR2 YENEEA. The CDR3 has 15 residues. After template switching added a universal primer site, the resulting cDNA carried unique molecular identifiers. Each CDR3 protein gets one entry after TCRdb re-called the 5' RACE reads with MiXCR. The sample yields hundreds of thousands of distinct CDR3 sequences, over 9% seen once. In addition, the sample was reused for a study of yellow fever vaccine responses in identical twins.

This chain joins TRBV11-3 and TRBJ2-2, with TRBD1 matching over 7 bases. The source is a woman between 18 and 29 years old in good health. The sequencing sample was made of CD8+ T cells sorted from blood. The DNA for the CDR3 is TGTGCCAGCAGACCCCGACAGGGCTCGGCCGGGGAGCTGTTTTTT. Translating it yields CASRPRQGSAGELFF.